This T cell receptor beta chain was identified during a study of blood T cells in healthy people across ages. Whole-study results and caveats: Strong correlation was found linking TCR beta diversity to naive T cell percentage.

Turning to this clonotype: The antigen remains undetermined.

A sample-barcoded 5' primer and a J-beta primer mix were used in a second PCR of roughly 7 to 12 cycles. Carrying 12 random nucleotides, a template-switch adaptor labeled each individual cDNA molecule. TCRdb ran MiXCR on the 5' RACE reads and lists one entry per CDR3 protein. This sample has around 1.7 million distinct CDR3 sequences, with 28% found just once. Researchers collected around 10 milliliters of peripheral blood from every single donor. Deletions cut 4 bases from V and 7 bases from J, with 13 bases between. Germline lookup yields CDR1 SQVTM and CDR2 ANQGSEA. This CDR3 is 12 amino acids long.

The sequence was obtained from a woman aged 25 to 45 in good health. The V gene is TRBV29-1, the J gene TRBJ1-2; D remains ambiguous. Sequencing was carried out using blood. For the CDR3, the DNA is TGCAGCGTTGCAGGCCCCACGAGTGGCTACACCTTC. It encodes CSVAGPTSGYTF.